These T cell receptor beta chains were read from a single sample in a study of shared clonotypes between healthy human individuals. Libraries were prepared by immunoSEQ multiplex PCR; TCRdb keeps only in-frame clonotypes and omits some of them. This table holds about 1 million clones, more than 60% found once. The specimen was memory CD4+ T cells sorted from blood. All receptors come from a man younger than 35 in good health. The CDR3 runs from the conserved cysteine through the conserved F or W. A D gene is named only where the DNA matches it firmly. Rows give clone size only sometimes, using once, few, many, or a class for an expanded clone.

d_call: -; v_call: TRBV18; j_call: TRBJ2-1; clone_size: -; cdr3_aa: CASSPRVVQGNEQFF; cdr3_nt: TGTGCCAGCTCACCGAGGGTCGTACAGGGCAATGAGCAGTTCTTC
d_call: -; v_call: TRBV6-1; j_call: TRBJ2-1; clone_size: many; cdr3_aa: CASSERAGINYNEQFF; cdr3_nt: TGTGCCAGCAGTGAACGGGCGGGGATCAACTACAATGAGCAGTTCTTC
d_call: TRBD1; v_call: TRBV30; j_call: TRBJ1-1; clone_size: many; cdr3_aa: CAWNRGTEAFF; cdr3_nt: TGTGCCTGGAACAGGGGGACTGAAGCTTTCTTT
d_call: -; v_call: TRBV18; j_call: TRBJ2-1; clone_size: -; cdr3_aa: CASSADAGNEQFF; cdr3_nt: TGTGCCAGCTCAGCGGACGCGGGGAATGAGCAGTTCTTC
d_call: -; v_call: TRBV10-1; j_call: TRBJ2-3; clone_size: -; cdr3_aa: CASSESVQHTDTQYF; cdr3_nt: TGCGCCAGCAGTGAGTCGGTACAGCACACAGATACGCAGTATTTT
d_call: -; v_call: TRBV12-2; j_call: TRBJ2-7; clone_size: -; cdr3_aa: CASRLIVSRIPGLAVYEQYF; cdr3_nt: TGTGCAAGTCGCTTAATTGTTAGTAGGATCCCGGGACTAGCGGTATACGAGCAGTACTTC
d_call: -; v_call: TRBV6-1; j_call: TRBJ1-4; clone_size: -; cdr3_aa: CASHFRVDDEKLFF; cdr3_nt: TGTGCCAGCCATTTCAGGGTAGACGATGAAAAACTGTTTTTT
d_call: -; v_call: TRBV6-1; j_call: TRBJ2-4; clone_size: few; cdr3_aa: CASSEEGNSAKNIQYF; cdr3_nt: TGTGCCAGCAGTGAAGAAGGGAATTCCGCCAAAAACATTCAGTACTTC
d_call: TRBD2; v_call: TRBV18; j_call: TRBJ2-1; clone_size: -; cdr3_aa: CASSPPSIREGEQFF; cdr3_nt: TGTGCCAGCTCACCACCCTCCATTAGGGAGGGTGAGCAGTTCTTC
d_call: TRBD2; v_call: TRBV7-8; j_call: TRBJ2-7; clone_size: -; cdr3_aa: CASSLEGAGGPLAQYF; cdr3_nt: TGTGCCAGCAGCTTAGAAGGGGCGGGGGGGCCTCTTGCGCAGTACTTC
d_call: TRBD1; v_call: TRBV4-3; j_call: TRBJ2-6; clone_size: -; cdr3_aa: CASSQGIPGGSGANVLTF; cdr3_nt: TGCGCCAGCAGCCAAGGAATACCAGGGGGCAGTGGGGCCAACGTCCTGACTTTC
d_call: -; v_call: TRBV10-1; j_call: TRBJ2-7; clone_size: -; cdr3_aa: CASDRGTHSYEQYF; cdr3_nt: TGCGCCAGCGATCGCGGGACCCACTCCTACGAGCAGTACTTC
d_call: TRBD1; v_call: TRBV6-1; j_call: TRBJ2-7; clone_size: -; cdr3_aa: CASSATGGSYEQYF; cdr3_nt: TGTGCCAGCAGTGCCACAGGGGGCTCCTACGAGCAGTACTTC
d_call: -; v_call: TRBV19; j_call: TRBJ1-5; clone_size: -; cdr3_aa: CASIGEGSSNQPQHF; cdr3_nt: TGTGCCAGTATCGGGGAGGGGTCAAGCAATCAGCCCCAGCATTTT
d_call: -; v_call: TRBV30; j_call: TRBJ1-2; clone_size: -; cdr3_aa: CAWSGTGGYTF; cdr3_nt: TGTGCCTGGAGTGGAACGGGTGGCTACACCTTC
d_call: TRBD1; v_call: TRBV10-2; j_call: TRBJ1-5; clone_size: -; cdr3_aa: CASSERGVGTGGAGQPQHF; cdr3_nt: TGCGCCAGCAGTGAGCGGGGAGTGGGGACAGGGGGCGCAGGTCAGCCCCAGCATTTT
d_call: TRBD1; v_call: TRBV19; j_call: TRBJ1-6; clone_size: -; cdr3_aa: CASSSGTGTNSPLHF; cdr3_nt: TGTGCCAGTAGTTCGGGGACAGGGACTAATTCACCCCTCCACTTT
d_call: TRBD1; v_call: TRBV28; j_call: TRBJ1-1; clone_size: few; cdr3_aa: CASSPRTGTEAFF; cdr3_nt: TGTGCCAGCAGCCCGCGGACAGGAACTGAAGCTTTCTTT
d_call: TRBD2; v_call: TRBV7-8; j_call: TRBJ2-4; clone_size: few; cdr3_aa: CASSFGGGAKNIQYF; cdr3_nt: TGTGCCAGCAGCTTCGGCGGGGGAGCCAAAAACATTCAGTACTTC
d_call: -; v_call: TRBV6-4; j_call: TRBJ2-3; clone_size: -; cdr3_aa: CASSLGSLTDTQYF; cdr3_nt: TGTGCCAGCAGTTTGGGCAGCCTCACAGATACGCAGTATTTT
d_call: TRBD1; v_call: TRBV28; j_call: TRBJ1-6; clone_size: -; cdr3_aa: CASPPGTGGNSPLHF; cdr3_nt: TGTGCCAGCCCCCCTGGGACAGGGGGTAATTCACCCCTCCACTTT
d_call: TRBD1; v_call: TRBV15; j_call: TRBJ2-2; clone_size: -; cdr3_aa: CATNLRQGANTGELFF; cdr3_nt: TGTGCCACCAACCTCCGTCAGGGGGCGAACACCGGGGAGCTGTTTTTT
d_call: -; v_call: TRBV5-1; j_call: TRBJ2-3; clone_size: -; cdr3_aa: CASSLELGTADTQYF; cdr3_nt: TGCGCCAGCAGCTTGGAGCTAGGGACGGCAGATACGCAGTATTTT
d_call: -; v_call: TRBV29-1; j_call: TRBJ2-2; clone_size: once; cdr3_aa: CSVGQQTNTGELFF; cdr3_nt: TGCAGCGTTGGGCAGCAAACGAACACCGGGGAGCTGTTTTTT
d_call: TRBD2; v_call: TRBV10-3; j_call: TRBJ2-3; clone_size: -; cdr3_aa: CAISERAGVPDTQYF; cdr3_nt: TGTGCCATCAGTGAGAGAGCGGGAGTCCCAGATACGCAGTATTTT
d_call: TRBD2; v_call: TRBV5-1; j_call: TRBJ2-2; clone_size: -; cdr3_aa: CASSGTSGVTGELFF; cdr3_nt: TGCGCCAGCAGCGGGACTAGCGGGGTTACCGGGGAGCTGTTTTTT
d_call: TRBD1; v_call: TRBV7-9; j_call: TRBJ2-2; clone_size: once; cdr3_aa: CASSLATGVAGELFF; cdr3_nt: TGTGCCAGCAGCTTAGCGACAGGGGTGGCCGGGGAGCTGTTTTTT
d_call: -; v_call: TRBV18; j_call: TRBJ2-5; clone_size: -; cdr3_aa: CASSPPWGNRETQYF; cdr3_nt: TGTGCCAGCTCACCACCGTGGGGGAATAGAGAGACCCAGTACTTC
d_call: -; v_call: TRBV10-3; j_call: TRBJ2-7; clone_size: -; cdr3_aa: CAISESTRVTEQYF; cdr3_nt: TGTGCCATCAGTGAGTCGACTCGGGTTACCGAGCAGTACTTC
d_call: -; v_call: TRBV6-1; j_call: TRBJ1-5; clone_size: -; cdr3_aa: CASSDQPQHF; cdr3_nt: TGTGCCAGCAGTGATCAGCCCCAGCATTTT
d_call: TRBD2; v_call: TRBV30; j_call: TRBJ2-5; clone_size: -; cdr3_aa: CAWTHQRGGETQYF; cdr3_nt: TGTGCCTGGACCCATCAGCGGGGGGGAGAGACCCAGTACTTC
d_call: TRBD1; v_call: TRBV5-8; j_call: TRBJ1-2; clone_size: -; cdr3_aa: CASSLTGQALNYGYTF; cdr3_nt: TGTGCCAGCAGCCTCACAGGACAGGCTTTAAACTATGGCTACACCTTC
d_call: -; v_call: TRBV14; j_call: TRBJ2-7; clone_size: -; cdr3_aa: CASSRRAKVGGSYEQYF; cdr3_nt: TGTGCCAGCAGCCGTCGAGCGAAGGTAGGGGGTAGCTACGAGCAGTACTTC
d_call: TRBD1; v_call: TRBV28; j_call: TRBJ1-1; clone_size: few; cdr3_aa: CASSSRDRGMNTEAFF; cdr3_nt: TGTGCCAGCAGTTCCCGGGACAGGGGGATGAACACTGAAGCTTTCTTT
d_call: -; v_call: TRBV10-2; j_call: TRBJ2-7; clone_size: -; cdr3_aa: CASSEVFSTGALNSYEQYF; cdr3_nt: TGCGCCAGCAGTGAGGTCTTCTCAACCGGGGCCTTAAACTCCTACGAGCAGTACTTC
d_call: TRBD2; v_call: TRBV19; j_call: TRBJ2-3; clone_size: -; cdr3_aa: CASSIGGSGTTDTQYF; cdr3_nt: TGTGCCAGTAGTATAGGGGGTAGCGGGACAACAGATACGCAGTATTTT
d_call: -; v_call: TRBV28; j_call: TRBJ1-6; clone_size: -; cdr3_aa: CASSLNLRGSPLHF; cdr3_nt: TGTGCCAGCAGTTTAAACCTGAGGGGTTCACCCCTCCACTTT
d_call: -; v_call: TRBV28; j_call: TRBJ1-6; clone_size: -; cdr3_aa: CASSLPGANSPLHF; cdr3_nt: TGTGCCAGCAGTTTACCGGGGGCGAATTCACCCCTCCACTTT
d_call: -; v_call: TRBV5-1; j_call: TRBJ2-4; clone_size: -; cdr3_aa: CASSSAASVAKNIQYF; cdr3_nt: TGCGCCAGCAGTTCGGCGGCTTCCGTAGCCAAAAACATTCAGTACTTC
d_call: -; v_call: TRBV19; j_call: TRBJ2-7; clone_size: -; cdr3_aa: CATANTGSYEQYF; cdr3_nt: TGTGCCACCGCGAACACAGGGTCCTACGAGCAGTACTTC
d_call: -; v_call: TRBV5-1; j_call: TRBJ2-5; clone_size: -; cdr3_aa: CASSPAVGAVETQYF; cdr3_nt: TGCGCCAGCAGCCCGGCCGTGGGCGCCGTGGAGACCCAGTACTTC
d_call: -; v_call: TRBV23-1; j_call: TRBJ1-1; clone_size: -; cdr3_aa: CASSQSGYANTEAFF; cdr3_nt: TGCGCCAGCAGTCAATCCGGGTACGCGAACACTGAAGCTTTCTTT
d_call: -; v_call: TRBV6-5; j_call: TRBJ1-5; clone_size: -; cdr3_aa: CASSQTVYSNQPQHF; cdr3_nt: TGTGCCAGCAGTCAGACTGTCTATAGCAATCAGCCCCAGCATTTT
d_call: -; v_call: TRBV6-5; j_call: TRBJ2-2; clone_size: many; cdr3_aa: CASRRGAENTGELFF; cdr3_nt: TGTGCCAGCAGACGCGGGGCCGAGAACACCGGGGAGCTGTTTTTT
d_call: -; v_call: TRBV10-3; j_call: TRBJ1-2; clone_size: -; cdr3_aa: CAITESTGGGYGYTF; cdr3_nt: TGTGCCATCACCGAATCGACAGGTGGGGGCTATGGCTACACCTTC
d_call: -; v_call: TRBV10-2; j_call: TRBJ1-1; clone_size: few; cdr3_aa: CASGDNTGTPFF; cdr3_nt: TGCGCCAGCGGTGATAACACCGGGACTCCTTTCTTT
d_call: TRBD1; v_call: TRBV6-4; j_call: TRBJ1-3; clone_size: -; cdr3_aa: CASSESSGTVPGNTIYF; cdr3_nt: TGTGCCAGCAGTGAGAGCTCCGGGACAGTGCCTGGAAACACCATATATTTT
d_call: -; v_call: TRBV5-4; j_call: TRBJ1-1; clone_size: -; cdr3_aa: CASSPSRQSSGGAEAFF; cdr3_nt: TGTGCCAGCAGCCCCTCGAGACAGAGCTCTGGAGGGGCTGAAGCTTTCTTT
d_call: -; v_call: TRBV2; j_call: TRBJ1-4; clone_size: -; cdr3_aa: CASSSSGVNEKLFF; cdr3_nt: TGTGCCAGCAGTTCCTCTGGAGTTAATGAAAAACTGTTTTTT
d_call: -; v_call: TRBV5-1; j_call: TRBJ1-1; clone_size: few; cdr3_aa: CASSFGSGSQNTEAFF; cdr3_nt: TGCGCCAGCAGCTTCGGGTCGGGGAGCCAGAACACTGAAGCTTTCTTT
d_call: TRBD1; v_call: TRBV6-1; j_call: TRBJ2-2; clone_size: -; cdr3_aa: CASSELGDRVTGELFF; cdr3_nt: TGTGCCAGCAGTGAGCTAGGGGACAGGGTCACCGGGGAGCTGTTTTTT
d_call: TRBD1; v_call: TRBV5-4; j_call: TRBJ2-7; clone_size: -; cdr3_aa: CASSSGSGQGFEQYF; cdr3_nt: TGTGCCAGCAGCTCGGGCTCGGGACAGGGGTTCGAGCAGTACTTC
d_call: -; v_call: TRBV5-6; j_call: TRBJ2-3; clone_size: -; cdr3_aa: CASSGSARVQEDTQYF; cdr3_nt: TGTGCCAGCAGCGGGTCGGCTAGGGTGCAGGAAGATACGCAGTATTTT
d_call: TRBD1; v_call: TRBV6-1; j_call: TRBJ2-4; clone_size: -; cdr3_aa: CASQGENIQYF; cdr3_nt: TGTGCCTCACAGGGGGAAAACATTCAGTACTTC
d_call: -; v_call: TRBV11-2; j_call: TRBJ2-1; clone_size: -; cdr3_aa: CASSLGVAREFF; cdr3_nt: TGTGCCAGCAGCTTAGGAGTAGCACGAGAGTTCTTC
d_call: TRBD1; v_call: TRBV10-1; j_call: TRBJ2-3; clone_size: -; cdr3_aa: CASSVDRGADTQYF; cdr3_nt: TGCGCCAGCAGTGTTGACAGGGGAGCAGATACGCAGTATTTT